This TCR beta chain was found in a study of blood T cell repertoires in COVID-19. Turning to the study itself: T cells, B-cell-depleted T cells, or PBMCs provided the cDNA or gDNA that served as material.

In the original processing: From reference gene primer amplification, estimates of nucleated cell counts were derived. The data were produced by immunoSEQ multiplex PCR, yet TCRdb's version contains in-frame clones alone and is incomplete. V and J calls and clone size come straight from that table; D and trimming were deduced from the DNA. This sample has a few hundred thousand clones; 80% to 90% occur once, and the top ten carry nearly 4.5%. Germline values: CDR1 LNHDA, CDR2 SQIVND (reference sequence). The CDR3 is 13 amino acids. Details on this clone: At one end, the junction sequence differs from germline, possibly due to a read error.

The chain uses TRBV19 and TRBJ2-7; D possibly corresponds to TRBD2 (5 bases). Sequences were obtained from peripheral blood. The receptor's source is a man aged 50-59 years with acute or convalescent COVID-19. CDR3 sequence: CASSIVEGLPKHF. In nucleotides, the CDR3 is TGTGCCAGTAGTATAGTAGAGGGCTTACCCAAGCACTTC.